The table lists the clone carrying this T cell receptor beta chain with many counts. The data are from a study of neurological immune-mediated disorders. One entry per CDR3 protein, called by TCRdb with MiXCR from the 5' RACE reads. The sample lists tens of thousands of distinct CDR3 sequences, about 2.5% occurring once. The TCR was taken from a woman aged 25 to 39 with multiple sclerosis. The sequenced sample was PBMCs.

The DNA for the CDR3 is TGTGCCAGCAGCCTTAGCGGGGGCACAGATACGCAGTATTTT. It specifies CASSLSGGTDTQYF. This chain links TRBV7-6 with TRBJ2-3; TRBD2 agrees at 8 bases. CDR1 and CDR2 (germline): SGHVS, FNYEAQ. The CDR3 sequence is 14 residues long. The ends lost 5 bases at V and 1 base at J; junction bases unmatched: 2.